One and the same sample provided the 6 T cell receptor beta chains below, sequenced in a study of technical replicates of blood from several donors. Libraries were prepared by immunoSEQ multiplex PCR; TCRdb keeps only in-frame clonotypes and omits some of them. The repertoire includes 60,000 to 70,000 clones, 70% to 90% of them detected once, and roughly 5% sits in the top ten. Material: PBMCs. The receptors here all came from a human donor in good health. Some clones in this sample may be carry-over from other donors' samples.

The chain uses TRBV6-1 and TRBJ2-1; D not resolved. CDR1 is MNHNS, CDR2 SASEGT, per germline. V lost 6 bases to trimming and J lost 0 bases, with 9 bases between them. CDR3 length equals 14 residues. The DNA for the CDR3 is TGTGCCAGCAGGGCGGAGAGCTCCTACAATGAGCAGTTCTTC. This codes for CASRAESSYNEQFF.

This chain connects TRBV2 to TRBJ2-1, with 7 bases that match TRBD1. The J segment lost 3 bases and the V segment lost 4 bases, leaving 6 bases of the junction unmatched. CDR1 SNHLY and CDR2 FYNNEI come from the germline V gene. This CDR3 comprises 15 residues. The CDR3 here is CASSVRQGVYNEQFF. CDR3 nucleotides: TGTGCCAGCAGTGTGCGCCAGGGGGTCTACAATGAGCAGTTCTTC.

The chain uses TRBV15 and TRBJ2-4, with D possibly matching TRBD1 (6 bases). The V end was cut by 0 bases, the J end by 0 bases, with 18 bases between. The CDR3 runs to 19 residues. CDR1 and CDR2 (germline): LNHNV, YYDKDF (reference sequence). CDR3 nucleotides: TGTGCCACCAGCAGAGATTTGGGGCAGGGGAACCTAGCCAAAAACATTCAGTACTTC. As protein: CATSRDLGQGNLAKNIQYF. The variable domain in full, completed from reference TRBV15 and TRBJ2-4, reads DAMVIQNPRYQVTQFGKPVTLSCSQTLNHNVMYWYQQKSSQAPKLLFHYYDKDFNNEADTPDNFQSRRPNTSFCFLDIRSPGLGDTAMYLCATSRDLGQGNLAKNIQYFGAGTRLSVL.

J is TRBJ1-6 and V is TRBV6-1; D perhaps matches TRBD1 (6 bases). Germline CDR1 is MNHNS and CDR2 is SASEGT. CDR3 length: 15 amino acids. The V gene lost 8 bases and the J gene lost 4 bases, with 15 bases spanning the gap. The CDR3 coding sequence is TGTGCCAGCGGATTATCTGGACAGTATAATTCACCCCTCCACTTT. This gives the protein CASGLSGQYNSPLHF.

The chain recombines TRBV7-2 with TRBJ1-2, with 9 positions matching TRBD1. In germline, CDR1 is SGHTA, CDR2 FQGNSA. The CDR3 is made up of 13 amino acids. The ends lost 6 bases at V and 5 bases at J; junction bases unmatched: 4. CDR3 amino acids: CASRYRGLYGYTF. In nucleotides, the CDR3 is TGTGCCAGCAGATACAGGGGGCTTTATGGCTACACCTTC.

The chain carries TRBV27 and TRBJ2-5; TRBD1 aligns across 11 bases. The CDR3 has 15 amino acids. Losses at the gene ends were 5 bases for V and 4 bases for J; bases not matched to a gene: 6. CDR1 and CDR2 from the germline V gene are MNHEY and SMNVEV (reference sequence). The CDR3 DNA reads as TGTGCCAGCAGTACGACCGGGACAGGGGGAGAGACCCAGTACTTC. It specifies CASSTTGTGGETQYF.